This passage covers 17 T cell receptor beta chains from one sample sequenced in a study of T cell clusters in autoimmune cytopenias. Some 38,000 genome equivalents of blood DNA were amplified for TRB. TRB rearrangements were amplified by touch-down multiplex PCR with mixed TRB-A/B primers. Reprocessing the multiplex PCR reads, TCRdb reports a single entry for every CDR3 protein and omits DNA. Recorded here are roughly 5,400 distinct CDR3 sequences; the top ten clones represent 4.9%. The sequencing input was peripheral blood. These receptors came from a human donor with an autoimmune cytopenia or autoimmune hepatitis (not recorded which).

This clonotype shows up as medium-sized (0.01 to 0.1%) by frequency. The rearrangement links TRBV30 to TRBJ1-2. Germline V gene lookup returns CDR1 GTSNPN and CDR2 SVGIG (reference sequence). This CDR3 contains 14 residues. The CDR3 here is CAWSVASTRTGYTF.

This clonotype counts as medium-sized (0.01 to 0.1%) by frequency. The J gene is TRBJ2-3, the V gene TRBV11-2; without DNA, the TCRdb call of TRBD2 cannot be checked. The CDR3 is 14 residues long. The germline V gene has CDR1 SGHAT and CDR2 FQNNGV. The CDR3 region is CASSLAGELDTQYF.

This clonotype is classed as medium-sized by frequency. The chain uses TRBV12-3 or TRBV12-4 and TRBJ2-5; TCRdb selects TRBD1, and the lack of DNA leaves this call unchecked. This CDR3 has 16 amino acids. CDR3 in amino acids: CASSPKPRTVKETQYF.

This clonotype registers medium-sized by frequency. The chain has TRBV18 and TRBJ2-2. The CDR3 is 15 amino acids. Germline assignment: CDR1 KGHSH and CDR2 LQKENI. CDR3 region: CASSQETGDTGELFF.

The chain employs TRBV5-5 and TRBJ1-2; the D call from TCRdb, TRBD1, cannot be confirmed without DNA. The CDR3 loop spans 14 amino acids. Per germline, CDR1 SGHKS and CDR2 YYEKEE (reference sequence). This CDR3 is CASSLGQWAHGYTF.

This clonotype is called medium-sized based on its frequency. The rearrangement links TRBV7-2 to TRBJ1-2. The germline V gene has CDR1 SGHTA and CDR2 FQGNSA. The CDR3 is made up of 14 amino acids. The CDR3 loop is CASSLDRTSYGYTF. The variable domain in full, completed from reference TRBV7-2 and TRBJ1-2, reads GAGVSQSPSNKVTEKGKDVELRCDPISGHTALYWYRQSLGQGLEFLIYFQGNSAPDKSGLPSDRFSAERTGGSVSTLTIQRTQQEDSAVYLCASSLDRTSYGYTFGSGTRLTVV.

According to its frequency, this clonotype is medium-sized (0.01 to 0.1%). V is TRBV6-5 and J is TRBJ2-7. The CDR3 runs 15 residues. CDR1 and CDR2 from the germline V gene are MNHEY and SVGAGI. This CDR3 is CASSYSGGSSYEQYF.

V gene TRBV20-1 combines with J gene TRBJ2-3; TCRdb returns TRBD2, unconfirmable since there is no DNA. The germline CDR1 and CDR2 sequences are DFQATT and SNEGSKA (reference sequence). The CDR3 has 15 amino acids. The CDR3 spells CSTTSGNRGTDTQYF.

This clonotype counts as medium-sized by frequency. The chain uses TRBV27 and TRBJ1-2; the TRBD1 assignment by TCRdb is unverifiable without DNA. Per the germline V gene, CDR1 is MNHEY and CDR2 is SMNVEV (reference sequence). This CDR3 is built from 13 residues. The CDR3 protein is CASSLQGNYGYTF.

This clonotype is classed as medium-sized by frequency. This rearrangement joins TRBV6-5 to TRBJ1-1; TCRdb designates TRBD1, a call that cannot be tested without DNA. The CDR3 length is 17 residues. Germline assignment: CDR1 MNHEY and CDR2 SVGAGI. CDR3 region: CASSYDSLIGMNTEAFF.

V gene TRBV5-4 combines with J gene TRBJ1-1. CDR1 SGHNT and CDR2 YYREEE come from the germline V gene (reference sequence). This CDR3 spans 14 amino acids. The CDR3 loop is CASSLGQMNTEAFF.

The CDR3 protein is CASSQDPNTDTQYF. The rearrangement joins TRBV4-3 to TRBJ2-3. This CDR3 is 14 amino acids long. In germline, CDR1 is LGHNA, CDR2 YSLEER.

The rearrangement joins TRBV12-3 or TRBV12-4 to TRBJ1-3. The CDR3 covers 13 residues. This chain's CDR3 is CASSFAHGNTIYF.

This clonotype is labeled medium-sized based on frequency. CDR3 residues: CASSLTSGSTDTQYF. The chain is built from TRBV6-2 or TRBV6-3 and TRBJ2-3; the TCRdb call, TRBD2, lacks DNA for checking. The germline V gene has CDR1 MNHEY and CDR2 SVGEGT. The CDR3 has 15 amino acids.

By frequency, this clonotype is medium-sized. V and J are TRBV5-6 and TRBJ1-2; TCRdb lists TRBD1, though no DNA is available to test this call. This CDR3 is 14 amino acids long. Germline CDR1 reads SGHDT; CDR2 reads YYEEEE. CDR3 sequence: CASSLNGRTDGYTF.

This clonotype counts as medium-sized (0.01 to 0.1%) by frequency. The chain couples TRBV6-2 or TRBV6-3 to TRBJ1-6; the TRBD1 assignment by TCRdb is unverifiable without DNA. In germline, CDR1 is MNHEY, CDR2 SVGEGT. The CDR3 contains 14 residues. The chain's CDR3 is CASSSGQGNSPLHF.

V gene TRBV4-3 combines with J gene TRBJ2-6. This CDR3 spans 19 amino acids. Germline V gene sequence: CDR1 LGHNA, CDR2 YSLEER. This CDR3 is CASSQDWGGWFSGANVLTF.